The clone carrying this T cell receptor (beta chain) was picked up a small number of times. Per the original methods: Reference gene primer amplification yielded estimated nucleated cell counts. Clones were read by immunoSEQ multiplex PCR, and TCRdb kept only the in-frame ones, dropping some. Clone size and the V and J calls come from that table; the DNA yielded D and trimming. The table shows about 97,000 clones, with approximately 90% occurring only once. This entry comes from a study of blood T cell repertoires in COVID-19. As for the study in general: Researchers got acute and convalescent COVID-19 samples from the United States, Italy and Spain. T cells, B-cell-depleted T cells, or PBMCs provided the cDNA or gDNA that served as material.

The germline V and J ends were trimmed by 0 bases and 5 bases, with 14 bases remaining between them. CDR1 MNHEY and CDR2 SVGAGI come from the germline V gene. The CDR3 is made up of 16 amino acids. The J gene is TRBJ1-3, the V gene TRBV6-5, with TRBD1 as a possible D gene (5 bases). Sequenced input: peripheral blood. The source is a human donor in a cohort sampled during active COVID-19. This CDR3 is CASSYSPMAGRNTIYF. The CDR3, as DNA: TGTGCCAGCAGTTACTCCCCGATGGCAGGGAGAAACACCATATATTTT.